This T cell receptor beta chain was sequenced in a study of long-term antiretroviral therapy in people with HIV. General study points: Information on adherence to ART, viral resistance or therapy changes was unavailable.

This clone was counted only a few times. The antigen is undetermined. Sequencing used immunoSEQ v3.0 at survey level. Using immunoSEQ multiplex PCR, the repertoire was profiled, and TCRdb retains in-frame clones only, with some absent. The sample lists about 43,000 clones, around nine tenths occurring once. Per donor, at least one pre-ART and at least two post-ART PBMC samples were obtained. Each specimen consisted of about 0.85-10 million cryopreserved PBMC prior to extraction of DNA. This sequence was found in a woman in her forties or fifties with HIV. The sequences come from unsorted PBMCs, collected 0.1 years before starting antiretroviral therapy.

For the CDR3, the DNA is TGTGCCAGCAGCTTAGAGGGACAGGTAAACACTGAAGCTTTCTTT. Its protein product is CASSLEGQVNTEAFF. This chain connects TRBV7-2 to TRBJ1-1, with 8 nucleotides matching TRBD1. The ends lost 1 base at V and 2 bases at J; junction bases unmatched: 3. The germline V gene encodes CDR1 SGHTA and CDR2 FQGNSA. There are 15 residues in the CDR3.